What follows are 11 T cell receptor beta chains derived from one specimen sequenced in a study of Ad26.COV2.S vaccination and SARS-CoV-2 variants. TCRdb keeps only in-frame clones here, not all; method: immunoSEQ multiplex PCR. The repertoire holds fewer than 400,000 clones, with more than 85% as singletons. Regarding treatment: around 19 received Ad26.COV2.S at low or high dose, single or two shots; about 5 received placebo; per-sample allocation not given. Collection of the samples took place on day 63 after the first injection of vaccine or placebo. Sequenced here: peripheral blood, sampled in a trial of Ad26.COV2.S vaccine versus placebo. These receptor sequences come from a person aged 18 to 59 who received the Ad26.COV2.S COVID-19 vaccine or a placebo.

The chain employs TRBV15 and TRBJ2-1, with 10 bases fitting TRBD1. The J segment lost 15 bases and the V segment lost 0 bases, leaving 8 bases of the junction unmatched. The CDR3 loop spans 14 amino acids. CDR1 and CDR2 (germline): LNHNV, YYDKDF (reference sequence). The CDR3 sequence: CATSRDQTGGSRFF. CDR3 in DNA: TGTGCCACCAGCAGAGATCAGACAGGGGGCAGTCGGTTCTTC.

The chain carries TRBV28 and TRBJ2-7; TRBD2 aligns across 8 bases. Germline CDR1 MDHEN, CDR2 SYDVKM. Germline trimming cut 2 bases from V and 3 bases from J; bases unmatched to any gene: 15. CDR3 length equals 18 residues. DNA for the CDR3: TGTGCCAGCAGTTTAAGACTAGCGCTATGGAAAGGGAACTACGAGCAGTACTTC. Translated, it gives CASSLRLALWKGNYEQYF.

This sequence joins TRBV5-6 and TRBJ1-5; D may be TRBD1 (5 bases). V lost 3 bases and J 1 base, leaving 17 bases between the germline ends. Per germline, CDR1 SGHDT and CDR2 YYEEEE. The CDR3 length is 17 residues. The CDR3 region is CASSSRGPRGSNQPQHF. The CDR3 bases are TGTGCCAGCAGCTCCCGGGGACCCCGAGGGAGCAATCAGCCCCAGCATTTT.

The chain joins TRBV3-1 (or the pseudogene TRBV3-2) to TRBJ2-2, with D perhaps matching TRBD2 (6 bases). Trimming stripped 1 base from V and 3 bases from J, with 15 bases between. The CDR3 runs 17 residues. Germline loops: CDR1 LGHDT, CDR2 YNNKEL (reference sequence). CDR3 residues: CASSQGAAGEDTGELFF. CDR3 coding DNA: TGTGCCAGCAGCCAAGGAGCAGCGGGCGAGGACACCGGGGAGCTGTTTTTT.

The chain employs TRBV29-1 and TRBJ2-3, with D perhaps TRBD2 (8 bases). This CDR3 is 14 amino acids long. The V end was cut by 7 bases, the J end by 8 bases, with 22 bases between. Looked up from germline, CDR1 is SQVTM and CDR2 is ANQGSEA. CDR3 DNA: TGCAGCGCCACCCAGCGGGGGAACAGGGGTACGCAGTATTTT. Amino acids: CSATQRGNRGTQYF.

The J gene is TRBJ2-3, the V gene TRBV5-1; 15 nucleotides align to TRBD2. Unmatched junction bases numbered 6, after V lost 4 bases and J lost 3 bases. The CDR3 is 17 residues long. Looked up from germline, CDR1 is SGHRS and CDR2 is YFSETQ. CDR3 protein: CASSRTSGGALTDTQYF. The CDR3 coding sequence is TGCGCCAGCAGCAGGACTAGCGGGGGGGCCCTAACAGATACGCAGTATTTT.

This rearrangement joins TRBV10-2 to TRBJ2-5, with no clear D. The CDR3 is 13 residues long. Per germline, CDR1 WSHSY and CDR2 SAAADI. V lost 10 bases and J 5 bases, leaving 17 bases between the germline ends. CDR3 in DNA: TGCGCCATAGCCTTTGGGGTGGAGGAGACCCAGTACTTC. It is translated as CAIAFGVEETQYF.

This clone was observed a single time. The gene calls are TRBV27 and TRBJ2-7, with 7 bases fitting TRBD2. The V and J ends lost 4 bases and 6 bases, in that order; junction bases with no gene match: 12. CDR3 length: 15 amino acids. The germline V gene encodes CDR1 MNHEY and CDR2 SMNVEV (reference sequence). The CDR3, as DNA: TGTGCCAGCAGTTCACCTGGGACTACTTTAGGCGAGCAGTACTTC. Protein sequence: CASSSPGTTLGEQYF.

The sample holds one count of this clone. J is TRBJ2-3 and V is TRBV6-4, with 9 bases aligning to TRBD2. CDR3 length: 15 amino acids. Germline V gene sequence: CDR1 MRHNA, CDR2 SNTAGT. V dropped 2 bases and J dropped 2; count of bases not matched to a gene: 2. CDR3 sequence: CASSDAGGDTDTQYF. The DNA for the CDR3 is TGTGCCAGCAGTGACGCGGGGGGGGACACAGATACGCAGTATTTT.

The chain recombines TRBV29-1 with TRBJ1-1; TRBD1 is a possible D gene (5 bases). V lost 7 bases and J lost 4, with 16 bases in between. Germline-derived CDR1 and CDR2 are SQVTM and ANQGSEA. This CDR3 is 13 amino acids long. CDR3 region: CSATLGGGTEAFF. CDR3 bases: TGCAGCGCCACCCTGGGGGGGGGCACTGAAGCTTTCTTT.

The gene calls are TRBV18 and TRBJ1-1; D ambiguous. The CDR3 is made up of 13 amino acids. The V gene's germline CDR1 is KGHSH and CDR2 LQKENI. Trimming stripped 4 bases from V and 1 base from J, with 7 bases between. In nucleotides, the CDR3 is TGTGCCAGCTCACTAGATACGAACACTGAAGCTTTCTTT. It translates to CASSLDTNTEAFF.